These 2 T cell receptor beta chains share one sample of origin, sequenced in a study of T-cell reconstitution after alpha-beta-depleted transplantation in children. Unique molecular identifiers were used to barcode this TCRbeta library. TCRdb processed the PCR reads anew with MiXCR; each CDR3 protein has one entry. The profile covers just over 950,000 distinct CDR3 sequences, with around 30% appearing a single time and under 30% taken by the ten largest. The source was PBMCs, mostly from graft donor cells, collected 360 days after TCRalphabeta/CD19-depleted stem cell transplant. Every receptor here comes from a boy less than two years old who had a stem cell transplant for SCID, so the T cells may come from the graft donor.

This clonotype was detected a few times. The chain links TRBV3-1 to TRBJ2-5; 7 bases match TRBD2. The length of the CDR3 is 18 residues. With 2 bases clipped from V and 4 bases from J, the junction kept 16 bases outside the gene matches. The germline CDR1 and CDR2 sequences are LGHDT and YNNKEL (reference sequence). CDR3 sequence reads: CASSQKRDYTAGGETQYF. The CDR3 DNA is TGTGCCAGCAGCCAAAAACGGGACTACACGGCCGGGGGAGAGACCCAGTACTTC.

This clonotype was counted a few times. The chain joins TRBV15 to TRBJ1-1; a possible D gene is TRBD1 (6 bases). This CDR3 is 18 amino acids long. Trimming removed 0 bases at V and 6 bases at J, with 23 bases between. Germline assignment: CDR1 LNHNV and CDR2 YYDKDF (reference sequence). DNA for the CDR3: TGTGCCACCAGCAGAGACCCCTCTATCCCGGGGGCGAATGCTGAAGCTTTCTTT. This gives the protein CATSRDPSIPGANAEAFF.